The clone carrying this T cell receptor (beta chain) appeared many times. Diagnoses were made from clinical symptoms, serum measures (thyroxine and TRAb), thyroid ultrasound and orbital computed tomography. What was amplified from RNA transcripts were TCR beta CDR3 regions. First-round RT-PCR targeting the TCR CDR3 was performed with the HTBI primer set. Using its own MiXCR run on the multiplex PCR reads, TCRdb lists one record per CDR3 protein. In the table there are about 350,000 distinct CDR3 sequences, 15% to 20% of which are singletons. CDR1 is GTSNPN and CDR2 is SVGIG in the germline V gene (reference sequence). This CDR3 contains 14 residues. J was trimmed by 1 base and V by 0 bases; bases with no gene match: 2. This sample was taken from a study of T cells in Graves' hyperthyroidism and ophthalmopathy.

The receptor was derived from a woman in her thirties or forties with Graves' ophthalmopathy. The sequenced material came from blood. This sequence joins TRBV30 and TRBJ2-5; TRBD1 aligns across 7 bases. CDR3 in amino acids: CAWSVGQSQETQYF. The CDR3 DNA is TGTGCCTGGAGTGTGGGACAGAGCCAAGAGACCCAGTACTTC.